This TCR beta chain was obtained from a study of T-cell reconstitution after alpha-beta-depleted transplantation in children. The TCRbeta library incorporated unique molecular identifiers. One entry per CDR3 protein results from TCRdb running MiXCR on the PCR reads. The repertoire has about 90,000 distinct CDR3 sequences, about 14% of them found once; the top ten carry about 20%. Germline V gives CDR1 DFQATT, CDR2 SNEGSKA (reference sequence). The CDR3 is made up of 12 amino acids. To note about this clonotype: The germline gene is not matched at one end of the junction; a read error may be the cause.

Sequenced material: PBMCs, mostly from graft donor cells, taken 180 days after TCRalphabeta/CD19-depleted stem cell transplant. The TCR comes from a male patient aged 2 to 10 who had a stem cell transplant for acute lymphoblastic leukemia, so the T cells may come from the graft donor. The J gene is TRBJ2-1, the V gene TRBV20-1; 10 bases agree with TRBD2. The CDR3 reads CGAGLAYNKQFF. CDR3 nucleotides: TGCGGTGCGGGACTAGCGTACAATAAGCAGTTCTTC.